Below are 27 T cell receptor beta chains sequenced from a single sample in a study of cytomegalovirus exposure and HLA in healthy donors (dated by TCRdb to 2016 to 2017). The receptor library was made with the immunoSEQ multiplex PCR assay. A mixture of 60 forward primers for TCR Vbeta segments and 13 reverse primers for TCR Jbeta segments was used in the multiplex PCR. The table comes from immuneACCESS by way of TCRdb, which keeps in-frame sequences with V and J called. Part of the clones is missing from these tables; in studies checked, under half for an unresolved V gene and the rest for unknown reasons. The sample has approximately 220,000 clones on record, about 80% of them singletons. The top ten hold around 0.63% of the sample. Sequencing was done on a sample of PBMCs. The receptors were gathered from a man aged 18 to 30 in good health and CMV-seronegative.

The CDR3 protein is CASSQDEGTGNLAKNIQYF. In DNA form, the CDR3 reads TGCGCCAGCAGCCAAGATGAAGGGACAGGGAACTTAGCCAAAAACATTCAGTACTTC. V and J are TRBV4-1 and TRBJ2-4, with TRBD1 matching 9 bases. CDR1 MGHRA and CDR2 YSYEKL come from the germline V gene. The CDR3 length is 19 residues. With V trimmed by 0 bases and J by 0 bases, 9 bases remained unmatched.

The rearrangement uses TRBV27 and TRBJ1-1; 7 nucleotides align to TRBD1. The V and J ends lost 5 bases and 5 bases, in that order; junction bases with no gene match: 8. Germline V gene lookup returns CDR1 MNHEY and CDR2 SMNVEV (reference sequence). This CDR3 is 14 amino acids long. This chain's CDR3 is CASSQTGLYTEAFF. CDR3 in DNA: TGTGCCAGCAGTCAGACAGGGCTGTATACTGAAGCTTTCTTT.

This chain connects TRBV4-1 to TRBJ2-1; no definite D call. The CDR3 covers 15 residues. Trimming took off 0 bases at V and 4 bases at J, with 10 bases between the two ends. CDR1 and CDR2 from the germline V gene are MGHRA and YSYEKL. The CDR3 nucleotides read TGCGCCAGCAGCCAAGATCTAACTCCGTACAATGAGCAGTTCTTC. This gives the protein CASSQDLTPYNEQFF.

The chain recombines TRBV27 with TRBJ1-4; 9 bases are shared with TRBD1. The trim removed 4 bases at V and 7 bases at J, leaving 4 bases unmatched. Germline V CDR1 and CDR2: MNHEY, SMNVEV (reference sequence). The CDR3 sequence is 14 residues long. This CDR3 reads CASSSGQGGEKLFF. CDR3 nucleotides: TGTGCCAGCAGTTCGGGACAGGGAGGTGAAAAACTGTTTTTT.

The chain recombines TRBV28 with TRBJ1-2; a weak D match, TRBD1 (6 bases). Trimming left V 2 bases short and J 6 bases short, with 13 bases between. Germline values: CDR1 MDHEN, CDR2 SYDVKM. The CDR3 contains 14 residues. CDR3 amino acids: CASSLIGGGDGYTF. CDR3 coding DNA: TGTGCCAGCAGTTTAATTGGGGGCGGTGATGGCTACACCTTC.

The rearrangement uses TRBV27 and TRBJ2-7, with 8 positions matching TRBD1. The germline CDR1 and CDR2 sequences are MNHEY and SMNVEV (reference sequence). The CDR3 has 16 residues. J was trimmed by 2 bases and V by 6 bases; bases with no gene match: 12. The CDR3: CASSPFRDRPTYEQYF. CDR3 bases: TGTGCCAGCAGCCCTTTCCGGGACAGGCCCACCTACGAGCAGTACTTC.

The rearrangement links TRBV19 to TRBJ1-5; weak D call: TRBD1 (6 bases). CDR3 length: 15 residues. CDR1 is LNHDA, CDR2 SQIVND, per germline (reference sequence). Trimming removed 3 bases at V and 5 bases at J, with 14 bases between. CDR3 loop: CASSIDPGAHQPQHF. CDR3 nucleotide sequence: TGTGCCAGTAGTATTGATCCAGGGGCTCATCAGCCCCAGCATTTT.

This rearrangement joins TRBV5-1 to TRBJ2-7; 10 bases are shared with TRBD1. Germline assignment: CDR1 SGHRS and CDR2 YFSETQ. The length of the CDR3 is 14 residues. After removal of 5 bases from V and 2 bases from J, the junction contained 4 bases not matched to a gene. The CDR3 DNA reads TGCGCCAGCAGTCGGACAGGGGGTGCCTACGAGCAGTACTTC. It is translated as CASSRTGGAYEQYF.

This chain connects TRBV2 to TRBJ2-1; the D is unclear. The CDR3 covers 13 residues. Germline V gene data show CDR1 as SNHLY and CDR2 as FYNNEI. Trimming pared 2 bases from V and 9 bases from J, leaving 11 bases between. CDR3 in DNA: TGTGCCAGCAGTGAAACCCTTGCGGTTGAGCAGTTCTTC. It translates to CASSETLAVEQFF.

CDR3 coding DNA: TGTGCTAGTGGTTTGGCGGTCAAGGGGGACTACAATGAGCAGTTCTTC. This codes for CASGLAVKGDYNEQFF. This chain links TRBV12-5 with TRBJ2-1, with D perhaps matching TRBD1 (6 bases). The CDR3 has 16 residues. The ends were cut back, 1 base at V and 3 bases at J, with 13 bases in the middle. CDR1 and CDR2 from the germline V gene are LGHNT and FRNRAP.

The rearrangement joins TRBV29-1 to TRBJ1-2, with D possibly being TRBD1 (6 bases). The CDR3 runs 13 residues. The V gene lost 7 bases and the J gene lost 4 bases, with 16 bases spanning the gap. Looked up from germline, CDR1 is SQVTM and CDR2 is ANQGSEA. The CDR3 reads CSAPPTRGYGYTF. The CDR3 DNA reads as TGCAGCGCCCCACCAACCAGGGGCTATGGCTACACCTTC.

Worth noting for this clone: The junction does not match germline at one end; this may be a read error. V gene TRBV14 combines with J gene TRBJ2-2; 7 bases map to TRBD2. This CDR3 comprises 15 residues. Germline CDR1 reads SGHDN; CDR2 reads FVKESK. DNA of the CDR3: TGTGCCAGCCGACGAGCGGGAACGAACACCGGGGAGCCGTTTTTT. Amino acid sequence: CASRRAGTNTGEPFF. The complete variable domain, with remaining parts taken from reference TRBV14 and TRBJ2-2, reads EAGVTQFPSHSVIEKGQTVTLRCDPISGHDNLYWYRRVMGKEIKFLLHFVKESKQDESGMPNNRFLAERTGGTYSTLKVQPAELEDSGVYFCASRRAGTNTGEPFFGEGSRLTVL.

This chain links TRBV30 with TRBJ1-1; D is unresolved. The germline V gene has CDR1 GTSNPN and CDR2 SVGIG (reference sequence). The V gene lost 3 bases and the J gene lost 8 bases, with 10 bases spanning the gap. This CDR3 contains 11 residues. CDR3 sequence: CAWREGTEAFF. The CDR3 nucleotides read TGTGCCTGGAGAGAGGGTACCGAAGCTTTCTTT.

This clone occurred once. The chain joins TRBV7-6 to TRBJ2-5, with D perhaps TRBD2 (5 bases). The CDR3 totals 13 residues. V was shortened by 2 bases and J by 5 bases, with 9 bases between the two germline ends. CDR1 and CDR2 (germline): SGHVS, FNYEAQ. CDR3 sequence: CASSLSGIETQYF. CDR3 nucleotides: TGTGCCAGCAGCTTATCGGGGATCGAGACCCAGTACTTC. The full variable domain, in which reference TRBV7-6 and TRBJ2-5 provide the parts outside the CDR3, is GAGVSQSPRYKVTKRGQDVALRCDPISGHVSLYWYRQALGQGPEFLTYFNYEAQQDKSGLPNDRFSAERPEGSISTLTIQRTEQRDSAMYRCASSLSGIETQYFGPGTRLLVL.

CDR3 bases: TGCGCCAGCAGCTTGGAGGGGGCGGTCGGGGAGCTGTTTTTT. Residues: CASSLEGAVGELFF. The chain recombines TRBV5-1 with TRBJ2-2, with TRBD1 matching over 7 bases. The CDR3 length is 14 residues. The V segment lost 0 bases and the J segment 7 bases; nucleotides outside the gene matches: 3. The germline gives CDR1 SGHRS, CDR2 YFSETQ.

The chain has TRBV27 and TRBJ2-5; 8 positions match TRBD1. This CDR3 is 15 amino acids long. Trimming removed 6 bases from V and 11 bases from J; junction bases left unmatched: 17. In germline, CDR1 is MNHEY, CDR2 SMNVEV (reference sequence). CDR3 DNA: TGTGCCAGCAGGGCGCTGGGGACAGGTCTTAATGAGCAGTACTTC. Residues: CASRALGTGLNEQYF.

The chain is built from TRBV30 and TRBJ2-5, with 10 positions matching TRBD2. The CDR3 covers 16 residues. The ends lost 1 base at V and 5 bases at J; junction bases unmatched: 10. Germline V gives CDR1 GTSNPN, CDR2 SVGIG (reference sequence). This chain's CDR3 is CAWSGLGLAVTETQYF. The CDR3 coding sequence is TGTGCCTGGAGTGGCTTAGGACTAGCGGTAACGGAGACCCAGTACTTC. The whole variable domain, remainder taken from reference TRBV30 and TRBJ2-5, is SQTIHQWPATLVQPVGSPLSLECTVEGTSNPNLYWYRQAAGRGLQLLFYSVGIGQISSEVPQNLSASRPQDRQFILSSKKLLLSDSGFYLCAWSGLGLAVTETQYFGPGTRLLVL.

This clone was detected once. This rearrangement joins TRBV5-1 to TRBJ1-5; unclear D gene. The CDR3 sequence is 15 residues long. CDR1 SGHRS and CDR2 YFSETQ come from the germline V gene. Trimming left V 0 bases short and J 2 bases short, with 9 bases between. This CDR3 is CASSLGGLGNQPQHF. The CDR3 nucleotides read TGCGCCAGCAGCTTGGGAGGGCTGGGCAATCAGCCCCAGCATTTT.

This chain joins TRBV2 and TRBJ2-2, with 9 bases fitting TRBD2. The trim removed 5 bases at V and 1 base at J, leaving 14 bases unmatched. Germline CDR1 reads SNHLY; CDR2 reads FYNNEI. The CDR3 runs to 19 residues. The CDR3 DNA reads TGTGCCAGCAGTCTACAAGGGGGGAGAGCGGGAGGGAACACCGGGGAGCTGTTTTTT. It yields the protein CASSLQGGRAGGNTGELFF.

The V gene is TRBV27, the J gene TRBJ1-4; perhaps TRBD1 as D (5 bases). The V and J ends lost 2 bases and 0 bases respectively, with 16 bases between them. Germline values: CDR1 MNHEY, CDR2 SMNVEV (reference sequence). The length of the CDR3 is 18 residues. The CDR3 reads CASSLGGQGLATNEKLFF. For the CDR3, the DNA is TGTGCCAGCAGTTTAGGTGGTCAGGGACTTGCAACTAATGAAAAACTGTTTTTT.

The chain employs TRBV27 and TRBJ2-5, with D possibly being TRBD1 (6 bases). The J call may be wrong; the DNA end is better matched by TRBJ2-7. The CDR3 has 14 residues. Per the germline V gene, CDR1 is MNHEY and CDR2 is SMNVEV (reference sequence). CDR3 nucleotides: TGTGCCAGCAGTTTATTGCGCTTAGGGGGCGAGCAGTACTTC. Amino acid sequence: CASSLLRLGGEQYF.

Comment on this clone: At one end, the junction sequence differs from germline, possibly due to a read error. The V call is TRBV7-8, the J call TRBJ1-6, with D possibly TRBD1 on 5 matching bases. The V gene's germline CDR1 is SGHVS and CDR2 FQNEAQ. CDR3 size: 17 residues. The CDR3 reads CASSLGDLGGRNRALHF. The CDR3 coding sequence is TGTGCCAGCAGTTTAGGGGACCTGGGAGGGAGGAATAGGGCCCTCCACTTT. The variable domain in full, completed from reference TRBV7-8 and TRBJ1-6, reads GAGVSQSPRYKVAKRGQDVALRCDPISGHVSLFWYQQALGQGPEFLTYFQNEAQLDKSGLPSDRFFAERPEGSVSTLKIQRTQQEDSAVYLCASSLGDLGGRNRALHFGNGTRLTVT.

The table lists this clone with a count of one. The V gene is TRBV6-1, the J gene TRBJ1-4; 12 bases map to TRBD1. This CDR3 region has 15 residues. Germline V gene sequence: CDR1 MNHNS, CDR2 SASEGT. Unmatched junction bases numbered 4, after V lost 3 bases and J lost 8 bases. DNA of the CDR3: TGTGCCAGCAGTGATCCGGGACAGGGGGCCGAAAAACTGTTTTTT. Residues: CASSDPGQGAEKLFF.

The chain joins TRBV2 to TRBJ1-1; 8 bases agree with TRBD1. Germline V gene lookup returns CDR1 SNHLY and CDR2 FYNNEI. The CDR3 length is 15 residues. Trimming cost V 6 bases and J 4 bases; bases outside gene matches: 10. Written as DNA, the CDR3 is TGTGCCAGCAGCAGGGGGCAAGTCGTGGTCACTGAAGCTTTCTTT. Amino acid sequence: CASSRGQVVVTEAFF.

The genes are TRBV5-1 and TRBJ2-3; D may be TRBD1 (5 bases). The CDR3 sequence is 13 residues long. CDR1 is SGHRS and CDR2 is YFSETQ in the germline V gene. The germline V and J ends were trimmed by 2 bases and 2 bases, with 6 bases remaining between them. The DNA of the CDR3 is TGCGCCAGCAGCTTACAGGACACAGATACGCAGTATTTT. It encodes CASSLQDTDTQYF. Looking up the rest from reference TRBV5-1 and TRBJ2-3 gives the full variable domain: KAGVTQTPRYLIKTRGQQVTLSCSPISGHRSVSWYQQTPGQGLQFLFEYFSETQRNKGNFPGRFSGRQFSNSRSEMNVSTLELGDSALYLCASSLQDTDTQYFGPGTRLTVL.

V gene TRBV5-4 combines with J gene TRBJ1-1, with D unresolved. The CDR3 runs 14 residues. V dropped 1 base and J dropped 1 base, with 8 bases sitting between them. Germline CDR1 is SGHNT and CDR2 is YYREEE (reference sequence). The CDR3 DNA follows: TGTGCCAGCAGCTTGAGAGTGCCGAACACTGAAGCTTTCTTT. Translating gives CASSLRVPNTEAFF.

The chain couples TRBV7-9 to TRBJ1-2, with a weak D call TRBD1 (5 bases). Trimming removed 5 bases from V and 1 base from J, with 20 bases in between. The CDR3 sequence is 17 residues long. Per the germline V gene, CDR1 is SEHNR and CDR2 is FQNEAQ (reference sequence). The CDR3 here is CASSPLDGHRYNYGYTF. The CDR3 coding sequence is TGTGCCAGCAGCCCCTTGGACGGACACCGCTATAACTATGGCTACACCTTC.